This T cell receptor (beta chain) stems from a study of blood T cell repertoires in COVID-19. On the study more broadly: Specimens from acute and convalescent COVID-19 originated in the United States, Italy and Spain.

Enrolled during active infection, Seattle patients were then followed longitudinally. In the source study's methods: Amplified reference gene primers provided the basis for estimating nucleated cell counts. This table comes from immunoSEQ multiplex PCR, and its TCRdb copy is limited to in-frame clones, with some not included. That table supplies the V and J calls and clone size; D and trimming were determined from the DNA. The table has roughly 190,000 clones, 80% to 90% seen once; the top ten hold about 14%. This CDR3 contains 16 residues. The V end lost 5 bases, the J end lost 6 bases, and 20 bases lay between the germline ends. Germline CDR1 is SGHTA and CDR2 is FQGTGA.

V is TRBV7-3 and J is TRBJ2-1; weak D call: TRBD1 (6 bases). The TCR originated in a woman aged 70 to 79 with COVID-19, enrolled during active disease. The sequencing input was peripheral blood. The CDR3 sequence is CASSPTVRGISNEQFF. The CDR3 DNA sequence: TGTGCCAGCAGCCCCACAGTAAGGGGGATTAGCAATGAGCAGTTCTTC.